This TCR beta chain is drawn from a study of T cell repertoires in cytomegalovirus infection. Overall study: Public TCR beta signature analysis indicated the presence of both CMV infection and matching HLA type. The study, taken as a whole, reports: People with CMV and the relevant HLA were identified by cumulative public TCR beta family frequency.

TCRdb re-called the reads with MiXCR, one entry per CDR3 protein. The sample carries nearly 450,000 distinct CDR3 sequences, 31% recorded once. V was shortened by 8 bases and J by 4 bases, with 10 bases between the two germline ends. Germline assignment: CDR1 MGHDK and CDR2 SYGVNS. This CDR3 has 12 amino acids. About this clonotype itself: The target antigen is unknown.

The J gene is TRBJ2-3, the V gene TRBV25-1; D is possibly TRBD1 (6 bases). Material for sequencing was PBMCs. This TCR was recovered from a human donor in good health (CMV status not recorded). Some clones in this sample may be carry-over from other donors' samples. The CDR3 here is CASGNRADTQYF. CDR3 coding DNA: TGTGCCAGCGGAAACAGGGCAGATACGCAGTATTTT.